The TCR beta chain under discussion was sequenced for a study of early T cells in non-severe SARS-CoV-2 infection. Trimming removed 4 bases from V and 0 bases from J, with 12 bases in between. CDR3 length: 15 amino acids. In germline, CDR1 is SGHNT, CDR2 YYREEE (reference sequence). TCRdb re-analysed the 5' RACE reads in MiXCR, keeping a single row per CDR3 protein. Of about 60,000 distinct CDR3 sequences listed, around 12% are singletons. The source of this sequence is an adult who was a healthcare worker with PCR-confirmed SARS-CoV-2 infection or an uninfected control (not recorded which). The J gene is TRBJ2-3, the V gene TRBV5-4; D is unresolved. Sample: whole blood. Written as DNA, the CDR3 is TGTGCCAGCAGCGCGGACCAGCGAAGCACAGATACGCAGTATTTT. Protein product: CASSADQRSTDTQYF.